This T cell receptor beta chain comes out of a study of blood T cell repertoires in COVID-19. Overall study: From the United States, Italy and Spain came samples of acute and convalescent COVID-19.

Participant reports of clinical history set cohort assignment. The data were produced by immunoSEQ multiplex PCR, yet TCRdb's version contains in-frame clones alone and is incomplete. The table lists about 270,000 clones, roughly 89% of them singletons. Sequenced input: PBMCs or T cells enriched from blood (not recorded which). The receptor's source is a woman aged 55 to 70 who had recovered from COVID-19.

The CDR3 region is CASSGRGTESDGYTF. DNA of the CDR3: TGTGCCAGCAGCGGAAGGGGGACGGAATCCGATGGCTACACCTTC. The chain uses TRBV9 and TRBJ1-2; TRBD1 might be the D (6 bases). Trimming shortened V by 3 bases and J by 6 bases, and 18 bases separated the two germline ends. The CDR3 has 15 amino acids. Germline V gives CDR1 SGDLS, CDR2 YYNGEE. The full variable domain, in which reference TRBV9 and TRBJ1-2 provide the parts outside the CDR3, is DSGVTQTPKHLITATGQRVTLRCSPRSGDLSVYWYQQSLDQGLQFLIQYYNGEERAKGNILERFSAQQFPDLHSELNLSSLELGDSALYFCASSGRGTESDGYTFGSGTRLTVV.